This T cell receptor (beta chain) was retrieved from a study of glioma-infiltrating T cells. This clonotype has more than one count but fewer than ten. TCR alpha and beta CDR3 regions were amplified from RNA using iRepertoire nested multiplex PCR. TCRdb re-derived calls from the multiplex PCR reads in MiXCR, one entry per CDR3 protein. Here the sample spans 400,000 or so distinct CDR3 sequences, 41% being singletons. V trimming: 5 bases; J trimming: 2 bases; junction bases outside the gene matches: 3. The CDR3 sequence is 14 residues long. In germline, CDR1 is LNHDA, CDR2 SQIVND (reference sequence). The sequencing sample was made of glioma tissue, nonneoplastic brain tissue, or PBMCs (not recorded which). V and J are TRBV19 and TRBJ2-7; 10 bases map to TRBD2. This TCR derives from a human donor with low-grade glioma or glioblastoma, undergoing nonglioma brain surgery, or in good health (not recorded which). The CDR3, as DNA: TGTGCCAGTAGTCCCGGGACTAGCGCCTACGAGCAGTACTTC. It encodes CASSPGTSAYEQYF.